Following are 30 T cell receptor beta chains from one sample sequenced in a study of blood T cell repertoires in COVID-19. Data came from immunoSEQ multiplex PCR; TCRdb stores just in-frame clones and leaves some out. The sample yields some 490,000 clones, 88% seen once. Source material: PBMCs or T cells enriched from blood (not recorded which). The receptor set was obtained from an older woman who had recovered from COVID-19.

The chain joins TRBV7-6 to TRBJ2-7, with 8 bases aligning to TRBD1. The germline CDR1 and CDR2 sequences are SGHVS and FNYEAQ. The CDR3 length is 15 residues. V dropped 4 bases and J dropped 4; count of bases not matched to a gene: 9. The CDR3 coding sequence is TGTGCCAGCAGCTCCATTGACAGGGGCCGTTACGAGCAGTACGTC. This codes for CASSSIDRGRYEQYV.

To note about this clone: The identical CDR3 is also encoded by other nucleotide sequences in the sample. The rearrangement links TRBV18 to TRBJ2-2; 7 positions agree with TRBD1. The trim removed 3 bases at V and 5 bases at J, leaving 6 bases unmatched. The germline V gene encodes CDR1 KGHSH and CDR2 LQKENI. The CDR3 covers 15 residues. CDR3 in DNA: TGTGCCAGCTCACCGAGACAGGGCGGAACCGGGGAGCTGTTTTTT. It translates to CASSPRQGGTGELFF.

The chain is built from TRBV18 and TRBJ2-5; tentatively, D is TRBD2 (5 bases). CDR3 length: 14 amino acids. Germline CDR1 is KGHSH and CDR2 is LQKENI. Trimming stripped 1 base from V and 3 bases from J, with 9 bases between. Written as DNA, the CDR3 is TGTGCCAGCTCACCACGCTTCGGGAAAGAGACCCAGTACTTC. The encoded protein is CASSPRFGKETQYF.

This chain uses TRBV11-3 with TRBJ2-4; D is unclear. The CDR3 covers 13 residues. CDR1 and CDR2 (germline): SGHNT, YENEEA. Trimming left V 2 bases short and J 0 bases short, with 2 bases between. This CDR3 is CASSLLAKNIQYF. The CDR3, as DNA: TGTGCCAGCAGCTTACTAGCCAAAAACATTCAGTACTTC.

The chain combines TRBV7-9 with TRBJ2-3, with D unresolved. In germline, CDR1 is SEHNR, CDR2 FQNEAQ (reference sequence). V was trimmed by 3 bases and J by 0 bases, leaving 7 bases between them. This CDR3 is built from 14 residues. Here the CDR3 DNA reads TGTGCCAGCAGCTTCTCCAGTAGCACAGATACGCAGTATTTT. Residues: CASSFSSSTDTQYF.

The table lists this clone with a count of one. The rearrangement links TRBV7-9 to TRBJ1-2, with 12 bases fitting TRBD1. The CDR3 covers 17 residues. Germline V CDR1 and CDR2: SEHNR, FQNEAQ (reference sequence). Trimming removed 4 bases from V and 0 bases from J; junction bases left unmatched: 6. The CDR3, as DNA: TGTGCCAGCAGCTGGATGGGGACAGGGGGCGCTAACTATGGCTACACCTTC. Translation gives CASSWMGTGGANYGYTF.

The chain has TRBV6-5 and TRBJ2-1; weak D call: TRBD2 (6 bases). Per germline, CDR1 MNHEY and CDR2 SVGAGI. V was pared by 6 bases and J by 4 bases, with 16 bases between. The CDR3 runs 15 residues. The CDR3 bases are TGTGCCAGCAGCCGAGGCGGGGCCCTTTACAATGAGCAGTTCTTC. It is translated as CASSRGGALYNEQFF.

This chain connects TRBV30 to TRBJ1-3; 8 bases agree with TRBD1. Germline-derived CDR1 and CDR2 are GTSNPN and SVGIG (reference sequence). The CDR3 runs to 15 residues. The ends lost 1 base at V and 2 bases at J; junction bases unmatched: 4. The DNA of the CDR3 is TGTGCCTGGAGTGCAGACAGGGGTACTGGAAACACCATATATTTT. This translates into CAWSADRGTGNTIYF.

The chain employs TRBV27 and TRBJ2-7; 10 bases agree with TRBD1. After removal of 5 bases from V and 2 bases from J, the junction contained 6 bases not matched to a gene. The CDR3 length is 15 residues. Germline CDR1 and CDR2: MNHEY and SMNVEV (reference sequence). The CDR3 region is CASSLRGTGAYEQYV. CDR3 DNA sequence: TGTGCCAGCAGTCTCCGGGGGACAGGGGCCTACGAGCAGTACGTC.

The chain uses TRBV2 and TRBJ1-1; a weak D match, TRBD1 (5 bases). With 6 bases removed from V and 5 bases from J, the gap between germline ends came to 16 bases. The germline gives CDR1 SNHLY, CDR2 FYNNEI. There are 14 residues in the CDR3. This chain's CDR3 is CASRPGRDLTEAFF. For the CDR3, the DNA is TGTGCCAGCAGGCCAGGCAGGGATTTGACTGAAGCTTTCTTT.

The chain uses TRBV5-1 and TRBJ1-1, with D perhaps matching TRBD1 (5 bases). V was trimmed by 4 bases and J by 4 bases, leaving 14 bases between them. Germline CDR1 is SGHRS and CDR2 is YFSETQ. This CDR3 has 14 amino acids. CDR3: CASSSGGLGTEAFF. In nucleotides, the CDR3 is TGCGCCAGCAGCAGCGGGGGACTAGGCACTGAAGCTTTCTTT.

Written as DNA, the CDR3 is TGCGCCTCCAATCCAGGGGGCGGAATCAATCAGCCCCAGCATTTT. It codes for CASNPGGGINQPQHF. The chain uses TRBV5-1 and TRBJ1-5, with 8 positions matching TRBD1. Per germline, CDR1 SGHRS and CDR2 YFSETQ. Unmatched junction bases numbered 12, after V lost 10 bases and J lost 3 bases. This CDR3 is 15 amino acids long.

The chain employs TRBV2 and TRBJ2-3, with D possibly matching TRBD2 (6 bases). The V gene lost 6 bases and the J gene lost 1 base, with 14 bases spanning the gap. The CDR3 sequence is 15 residues long. CDR1 SNHLY and CDR2 FYNNEI come from the germline V gene. CDR3: CASSESGLGTDTQYF. The DNA for the CDR3 is TGTGCCAGCAGCGAATCGGGACTCGGCACAGATACGCAGTATTTT.

Of note for this clone: One junction end disagrees with the germline gene, perhaps due to a read error. The chain joins TRBV7-7 to TRBJ1-4; a weak D match, TRBD1 (5 bases). Germline CDR1 SSHAT, CDR2 FNYEAQ (reference sequence). The CDR3 sequence is 15 residues long. This CDR3 reads CASSLGRGRGEKLFF. CDR3 DNA: TGTGCTAGCAGCTTAGGTCGGGGGAGAGGTGAAAAACTGTTTTTT.

The chain recombines TRBV11-3 with TRBJ2-3; D might be TRBD2 (6 bases). Germline V gene lookup returns CDR1 SGHNT and CDR2 YENEEA. V lost 2 bases, J lost 3 bases, and 15 bases lay in between. The CDR3 contains 16 residues. The CDR3 sequence is CASSLSAGPLTDTQYF. DNA for the CDR3: TGTGCCAGCAGCTTATCGGCGGGACCTCTAACAGATACGCAGTATTTT.

V gene TRBV10-3 combines with J gene TRBJ1-3; D may be TRBD1 (6 bases). Trimming cost V 9 bases and J 4 bases, with 22 bases left between them. Germline-derived CDR1 and CDR2 are ENHRY and SYGVKD. The length of the CDR3 is 16 residues. As DNA, the CDR3 is TGTGCCATTTCCTACAAGCCACAGGGAAACGGAAACACCATATATTTT. Translation gives CAISYKPQGNGNTIYF.

The chain employs TRBV9 and TRBJ2-5; D call uncertain. The V end was cut by 1 base, the J end by 5 bases, with 15 bases between. There are 15 residues in the CDR3. Germline V gives CDR1 SGDLS, CDR2 YYNGEE. CDR3 DNA sequence: TGTGCCAGCAGCGTAATGGTAGACCCGGAGGAGACCCAGTACTTC. The encoded protein is CASSVMVDPEETQYF. The full variable domain, in which reference TRBV9 and TRBJ2-5 provide the parts outside the CDR3, is DSGVTQTPKHLITATGQRVTLRCSPRSGDLSVYWYQQSLDQGLQFLIQYYNGEERAKGNILERFSAQQFPDLHSELNLSSLELGDSALYFCASSVMVDPEETQYFGPGTRLLVL.

The gene calls are TRBV10-1 and TRBJ2-1, with D perhaps TRBD1 (6 bases). Germline V CDR1 and CDR2: WNHNN, SYGVQD (reference sequence). V lost 6 bases to trimming and J lost 9 bases, with 12 bases between them. CDR3 length equals 12 residues. The CDR3 is CASSRDTVEQFF. In nucleotides, the CDR3 is TGCGCCAGCAGCCGGGACACCGTTGAGCAGTTCTTC.

This chain connects TRBV19 to TRBJ1-5, with D perhaps TRBD1 (6 bases). Germline V CDR1 and CDR2: LNHDA, SQIVND (reference sequence). The CDR3 totals 15 residues. V lost 2 bases to trimming and J lost 7 bases, with 15 bases between them. The CDR3 reads CASSILGAAGQPQHF. The CDR3 nucleotides read TGTGCCAGTAGTATACTGGGGGCGGCTGGACAGCCCCAGCATTTT.

The chain combines TRBV30 with TRBJ2-6; TRBD1 agrees at 9 bases. Trimming removed 5 bases from V and 2 bases from J; junction bases left unmatched: 7. The germline gives CDR1 GTSNPN, CDR2 SVGIG (reference sequence). This CDR3 is built from 16 residues. CDR3 amino acids: CAWLDRGKAGANVLTF. The DNA for the CDR3 is TGTGCCTGGTTGGACAGGGGCAAAGCTGGGGCCAACGTCCTGACTTTC.

The CDR3 loop reads CASSLGGFGWEQYV. The CDR3 coding sequence is TGTGCCAGCAGCTTAGGAGGTTTTGGGTGGGAGCAGTACGTC. The chain employs TRBV7-8 and TRBJ2-7; D unresolved. Trimming left V 1 base short and J 7 bases short, with 14 bases between. Germline CDR1 is SGHVS and CDR2 is FQNEAQ. CDR3 size: 14 residues.

The genes are TRBV10-1 and TRBJ2-6, with D tentatively TRBD2 (6 bases). The CDR3 length is 15 residues. V was cut by 6 bases and J by 1 base, with 10 bases left in between. Germline V gives CDR1 WNHNN, CDR2 SYGVQD (reference sequence). The CDR3 loop reads CASSAGTSGANVLTF. As DNA, the CDR3 is TGCGCCAGCAGCGCCGGGACTTCTGGGGCCAACGTCCTGACTTTC.

The rearrangement joins TRBV2 to TRBJ1-2; 7 bases match TRBD1. The V segment lost 6 bases and the J segment 8 bases; nucleotides outside the gene matches: 9. The CDR3 is 13 amino acids. Germline CDR1 is SNHLY and CDR2 is FYNNEI. CDR3 nucleotides: TGTGCCAGCAGCACAGGGGAAATGCGGGGCTACACCTTC. Its protein is CASSTGEMRGYTF.

This chain connects TRBV18 to TRBJ2-7; 9 bases match TRBD1. From germline, CDR1 is KGHSH and CDR2 LQKENI. J lost 4 bases, V lost 4 bases, and 2 bases had no gene match. CDR3 size: 13 residues. CDR3 loop: CASSQTGGYEQYF. The CDR3 DNA is TGTGCCAGCTCACAGACAGGGGGTTACGAGCAGTACTTC.

J is TRBJ1-1 and V is TRBV6-6, with 9 bases fitting TRBD1. The CDR3 has 15 amino acids. Germline loops: CDR1 MNHNY, CDR2 SVGAGI (reference sequence). J was trimmed by 2 bases and V by 8 bases; bases with no gene match: 9. CDR3: CASPPRDRENTEAFF. In DNA, the CDR3 is TGTGCCAGCCCCCCGCGGGACAGGGAAAACACTGAAGCTTTCTTT.

On this clone: Other nucleotide sequences from this sample produce the same CDR3. The chain recombines TRBV2 with TRBJ1-2; the D gene is possibly TRBD1 (6 bases). The V end lost 4 bases, the J end lost 5 bases, and 8 bases lay between the germline ends. The V gene's germline CDR1 is SNHLY and CDR2 FYNNEI. CDR3 length: 12 amino acids. The CDR3: CASSATGYGYTF. As DNA, the CDR3 is TGTGCCAGCAGTGCAACAGGGTATGGCTACACCTTC. The full variable domain, its missing parts supplied by reference TRBV2 and TRBJ1-2, is EPEVTQTPSHQVTQMGQEVILRCVPISNHLYFYWYRQILGQKVEFLVSFYNNEISEKSEIFDDQFSVERPDGSNFTLKIRSTKLEDSAMYFCASSATGYGYTFGSGTRLTVV.

The rearrangement uses TRBV19 and TRBJ1-5; 10 bases line up with TRBD1. V shed 7 bases and J 7 bases; nucleotides not matched to a gene: 10. CDR1 is LNHDA and CDR2 is SQIVND in the germline V gene (reference sequence). This CDR3 is built from 15 residues. For the CDR3, the DNA is TGTGCCAGTATCCCAAACGGACAGGGGGGCCAGCCCCAGCATTTT. The encoded protein is CASIPNGQGGQPQHF.

V usage is TRBV24-1 and J usage is TRBJ2-1, with 8 bases identical to TRBD1. Germline-derived CDR1 and CDR2 are KGHDR and SFDVKD. This CDR3 is 14 amino acids long. Germline trimming cut 6 bases from V and 9 bases from J; bases unmatched to any gene: 9. The CDR3 sequence is CATSPLDRASEQFF. The DNA for the CDR3 is TGTGCCACCAGTCCCTTGGACAGGGCGAGTGAGCAGTTCTTC.

The chain uses TRBV5-4 and TRBJ1-3, with D maybe TRBD1 (5 bases). The CDR3 runs 16 residues. Per the germline V gene, CDR1 is SGHNT and CDR2 is YYREEE (reference sequence). With 0 bases removed from V and 0 bases from J, the gap between germline ends came to 10 bases. The CDR3 protein is CASSLDGGNSGNTIYF. The DNA for the CDR3 is TGTGCCAGCAGCTTGGACGGGGGGAACTCTGGAAACACCATATATTTT.

This chain connects TRBV5-1 to TRBJ2-3; 8 bases match TRBD2. This CDR3 spans 15 amino acids. J lost 6 bases, V lost 0 bases, and 6 bases had no gene match. Germline V gene lookup returns CDR1 SGHRS and CDR2 YFSETQ. The CDR3 coding sequence is TGCGCCAGCAGCTTGGAGGGACTAGGACGCGATACGCAGTATTTT. It yields the protein CASSLEGLGRDTQYF.